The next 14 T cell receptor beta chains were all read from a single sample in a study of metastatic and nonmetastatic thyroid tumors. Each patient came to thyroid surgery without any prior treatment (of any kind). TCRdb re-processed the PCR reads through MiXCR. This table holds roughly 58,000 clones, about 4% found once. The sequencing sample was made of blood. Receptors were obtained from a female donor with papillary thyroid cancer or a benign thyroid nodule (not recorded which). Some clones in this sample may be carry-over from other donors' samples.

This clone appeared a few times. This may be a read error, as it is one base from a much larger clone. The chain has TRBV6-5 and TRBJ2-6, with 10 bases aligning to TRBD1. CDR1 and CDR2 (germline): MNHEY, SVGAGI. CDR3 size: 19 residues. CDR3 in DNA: TGTGCCAGCAGTTACTCGACAGGGGGCGCAAGCTCTGGGGCCAACGTCCCGACTTTC. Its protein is CASSYSTGGASSGANVPTF.

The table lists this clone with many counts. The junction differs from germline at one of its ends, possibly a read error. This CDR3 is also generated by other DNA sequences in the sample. The CDR3 nucleotides are TGTGCCGGTAGTATCCGGCATGAAAAACTGTTTTTT. Its translation: CAGSIRHEKLFF. The V call is TRBV19, the J call TRBJ1-4; D not certain. CDR1 and CDR2 from the germline V gene are LNHDA and SQIVND (reference sequence). The CDR3 is 12 amino acids.

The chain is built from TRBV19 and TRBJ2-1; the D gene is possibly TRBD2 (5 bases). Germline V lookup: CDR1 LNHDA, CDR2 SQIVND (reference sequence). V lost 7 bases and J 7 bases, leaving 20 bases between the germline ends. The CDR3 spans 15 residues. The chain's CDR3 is CASIPLQVGGNEQFF. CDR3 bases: TGTGCCAGTATACCACTTCAGGTGGGCGGGAATGAGCAGTTCTTC.

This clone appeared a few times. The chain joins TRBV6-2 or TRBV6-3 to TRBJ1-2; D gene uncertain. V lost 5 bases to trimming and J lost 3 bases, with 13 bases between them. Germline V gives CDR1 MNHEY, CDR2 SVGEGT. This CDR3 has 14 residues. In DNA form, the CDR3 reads TGTGCCAGCAGTCCCCCGACATTGCACTATGGCTACACCTTC. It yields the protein CASSPPTLHYGYTF.

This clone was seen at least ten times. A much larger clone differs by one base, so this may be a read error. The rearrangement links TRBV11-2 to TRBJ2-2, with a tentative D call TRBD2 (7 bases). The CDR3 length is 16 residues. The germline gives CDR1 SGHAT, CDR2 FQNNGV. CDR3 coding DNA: TGTGCCAGCAGCCAGGGGCGGGAGAGGAAGGACGGGGGGCTGTTTTTT. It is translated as CASSQGRERKDGGLFF.

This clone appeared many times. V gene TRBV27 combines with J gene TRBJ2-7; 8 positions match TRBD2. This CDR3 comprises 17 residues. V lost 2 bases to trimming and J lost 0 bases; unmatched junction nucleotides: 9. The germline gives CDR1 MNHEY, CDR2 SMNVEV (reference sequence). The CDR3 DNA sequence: TGTGCCAGCAGTTTACGGGGGGGGCCGGGAGCCTCCTACGAGCAGTACTTC. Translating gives CASSLRGGPGASYEQYF.

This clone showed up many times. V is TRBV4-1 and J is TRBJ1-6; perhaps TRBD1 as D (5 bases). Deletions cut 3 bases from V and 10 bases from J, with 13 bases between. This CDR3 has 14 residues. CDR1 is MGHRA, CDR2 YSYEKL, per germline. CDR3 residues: CASSHRDVGSPLHF. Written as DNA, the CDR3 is TGCGCCAGCAGCCACCGGGACGTCGGGTCACCCCTCCACTTT.

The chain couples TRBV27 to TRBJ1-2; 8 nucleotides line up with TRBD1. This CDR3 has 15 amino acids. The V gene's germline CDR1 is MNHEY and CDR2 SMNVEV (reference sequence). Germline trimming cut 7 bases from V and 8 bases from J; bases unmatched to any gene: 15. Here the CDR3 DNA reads TGTGCCAGCAACAGGGGGGCTCAGGGACAGAAAGGCTACACCTTC. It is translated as CASNRGAQGQKGYTF.

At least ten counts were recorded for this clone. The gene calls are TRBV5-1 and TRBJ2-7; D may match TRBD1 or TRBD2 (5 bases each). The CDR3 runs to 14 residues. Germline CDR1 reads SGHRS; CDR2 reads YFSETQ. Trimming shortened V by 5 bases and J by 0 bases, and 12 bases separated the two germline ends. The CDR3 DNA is TGCGCCAGCAGGGGGGTGGGATCCTCCTACGAGCAGTACTTC. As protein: CASRGVGSSYEQYF.

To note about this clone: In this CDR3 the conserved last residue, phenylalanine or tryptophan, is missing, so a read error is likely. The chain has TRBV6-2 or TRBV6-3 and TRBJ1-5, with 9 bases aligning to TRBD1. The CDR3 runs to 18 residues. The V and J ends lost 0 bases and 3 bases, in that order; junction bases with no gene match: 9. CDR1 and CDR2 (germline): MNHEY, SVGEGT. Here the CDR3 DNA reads TGTGCCAGCAGTTACTCAAGGACAGGGGCCCCATTCAATCAGCCCCAGCATTCT. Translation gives CASSYSRTGAPFNQPQHS.

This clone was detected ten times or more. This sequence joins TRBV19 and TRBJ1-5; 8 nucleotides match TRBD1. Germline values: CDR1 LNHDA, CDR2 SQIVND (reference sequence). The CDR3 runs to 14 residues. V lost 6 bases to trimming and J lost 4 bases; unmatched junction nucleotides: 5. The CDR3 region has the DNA TGTGCCAGTAGAGGGACAGGTAATAATCAGCCCCAGCATTTT. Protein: CASRGTGNNQPQHF.

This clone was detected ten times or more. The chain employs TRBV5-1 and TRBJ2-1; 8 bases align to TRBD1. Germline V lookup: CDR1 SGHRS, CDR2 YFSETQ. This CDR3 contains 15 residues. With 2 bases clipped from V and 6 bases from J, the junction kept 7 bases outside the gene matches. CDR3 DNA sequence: TGCGCCAGCAGCTTACCTCAGGGGGCTCGCAATGAGCAGTTCTTC. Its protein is CASSLPQGARNEQFF.

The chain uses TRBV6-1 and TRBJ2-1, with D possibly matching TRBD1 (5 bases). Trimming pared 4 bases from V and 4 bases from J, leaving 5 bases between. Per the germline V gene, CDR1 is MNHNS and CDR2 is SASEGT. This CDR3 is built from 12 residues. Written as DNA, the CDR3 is TGTGCCAGCAGTGCAGGGTACAATGAGCAGTTCTTC. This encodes CASSAGYNEQFF.

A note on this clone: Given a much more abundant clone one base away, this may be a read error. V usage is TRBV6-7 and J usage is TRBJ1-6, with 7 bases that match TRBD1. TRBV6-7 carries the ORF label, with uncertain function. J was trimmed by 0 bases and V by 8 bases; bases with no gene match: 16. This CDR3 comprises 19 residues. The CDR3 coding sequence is TGTGCCAGCCATAGGGGGAGGGGGCTATATTTCTCCTATAATTCACCCCTCCACTTT. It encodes CASHRGRGLYFSYNSPLHF.